One sample yielded the 9 T cell receptor beta chains listed below, sequenced in a study of shared clonotypes between healthy human individuals. Profiling relied on immunoSEQ multiplex PCR, and the TCRdb table lists in-frame clones only, not all of them. The sample lists about 1 million clones, around 74% occurring once. Source material: memory CD4+ T cells sorted from blood. Subset given: CD45RA-negative fraction. The receptor set was obtained from a man aged 18 to 29 in good health.

This clone was observed once. The V and J genes are TRBV7-9 and TRBJ2-5; TRBD2 matches at 8 bases. The CDR3 contains 15 residues. J was trimmed by 4 bases and V by 3 bases; bases with no gene match: 7. CDR1 and CDR2 (germline): SEHNR, FQNEAQ (reference sequence). CDR3 loop: CASSFSGMSGETQYF. The CDR3 DNA follows: TGTGCCAGCAGCTTTAGCGGGATGAGTGGAGAGACCCAGTACTTC.

For this clone: Distinct nucleotide sequences in the sample also encode this CDR3. CDR3 region: CAITGTGQNYGYTF. The CDR3 nucleotides read TGTGCCATCACAGGAACGGGACAGAACTATGGCTACACCTTC. The chain recombines TRBV10-3 with TRBJ1-2, with TRBD1 matching over 7 bases. After removal of 7 bases from V and 2 bases from J, the junction contained 7 bases not matched to a gene. Germline CDR1 ENHRY, CDR2 SYGVKD. The CDR3 has 14 amino acids.

The rearrangement joins TRBV27 to TRBJ2-7, with 7 bases fitting TRBD1. Losses at the gene ends were 4 bases for V and 0 bases for J; bases not matched to a gene: 15. CDR1 MNHEY and CDR2 SMNVEV come from the germline V gene (reference sequence). The CDR3 extends over 18 amino acids. The CDR3: CASSSRGRGAANSYEQYF. The CDR3 region has the DNA TGTGCCAGCAGTTCAAGGGGGCGCGGAGCGGCGAACTCCTACGAGCAGTACTTC.

The CDR3 is CASSGGRNNEQYF. CDR3 in DNA: TGTGCCAGCAGCGGCGGGAGGAACAACGAGCAGTACTTC. The gene calls are TRBV5-6 and TRBJ2-7; 8 nucleotides align to TRBD2. There are 13 residues in the CDR3. V lost 4 bases and J lost 5; bases outside the gene matches: 5. Germline V lookup: CDR1 SGHDT, CDR2 YYEEEE. Variable domain in full (rest from reference TRBV5-6 and TRBJ2-7): DAGVTQSPTHLIKTRGQQVTLRCSPKSGHDTVSWYQQALGQGPQFIFQYYEEEERQRGNFPDRFSGHQFPNYSSELNVNALLLGDSALYLCASSGGRNNEQYFGPGTRLTVT.

The genes are TRBV11-2 and TRBJ2-7; a weak D match, TRBD1 (6 bases). Trimming left V 1 base short and J 3 bases short, with 13 bases between. CDR3 length: 15 amino acids. Germline CDR1 is SGHAT and CDR2 is FQNNGV. For the CDR3, the DNA is TGTGCCAGCAGCTTAGGTCCCACAGGGAGCTACGAGCAGTACTTC. This sequence encodes CASSLGPTGSYEQYF.

The rearrangement links TRBV19 to TRBJ1-2; TRBD1 is a possible D gene (6 bases). V was pared by 3 bases and J by 6 bases, with 11 bases between. The germline V gene encodes CDR1 LNHDA and CDR2 SQIVND (reference sequence). The CDR3 totals 13 residues. This CDR3 reads CASSIQKGDGYTF. The CDR3 DNA follows: TGTGCCAGTAGTATCCAAAAGGGGGATGGCTACACCTTC.

The chain uses TRBV2 and TRBJ2-7, with D uncertain. Germline CDR1 SNHLY, CDR2 FYNNEI. The CDR3 length is 13 residues. V lost 7 bases and J lost 4, with 14 bases in between. The CDR3 DNA reads TGTGCCAGCACTCGGCTAGGACGGTACGAGCAGTACTTC. As protein: CASTRLGRYEQYF.

The sample holds a few counts of this clone. J is TRBJ2-2 and V is TRBV7-6; 9 nucleotides align to TRBD1. This CDR3 is built from 15 residues. V trimming: 8 bases; J trimming: 4 bases; junction bases outside the gene matches: 8. Germline CDR1 reads SGHVS; CDR2 reads FNYEAQ. CDR3 sequence (DNA): TGTGCCAGCGGTCTCGGGACAGGGATCACCGGGGAGCTGTTTTTT. It translates to CASGLGTGITGELFF.

The chain couples TRBV29-1 to TRBJ1-1; tentative D call: TRBD1 (5 bases). The germline V gene encodes CDR1 SQVTM and CDR2 ANQGSEA. V lost 5 bases and J lost 6, with 13 bases in between. The CDR3 length is 12 residues. This CDR3 is CSVSEGRAEAFF. The CDR3 DNA is TGCAGCGTTTCTGAGGGCAGGGCTGAAGCTTTCTTT.